This T cell receptor (beta chain) comes out of a study of cytotoxic CD8 clonotypes in ibrutinib-treated CLL. Study details: Response samples were obtained once patients had received a median around 12 months of treatment, range 6 to 36.

Method: immunoSEQ multiplex PCR; TCRdb's copy keeps in-frame clones and lacks some. The table has 250,000 to 350,000 clones, 70% to 80% seen once. Points from the study as a whole: Contraction or stability on treatment characterized the public clonotypes, which were uncommon. Baseline clonality, higher than in age-matched healthy donors, tracked circulating CD8+ T-cell counts.

As for this clone: The antigen is undetermined.

V was pared by 0 bases and J by 1 base, with 9 bases between. This CDR3 comprises 15 residues. Germline CDR1 reads MNHEY; CDR2 reads SVGAGI. This clonotype originated in a human donor with chronic lymphocytic leukemia. This specimen consisted of PBMCs, obtained at disease progression, from a patient treated with ibrutinib. The gene calls are TRBV6-5 and TRBJ1-2, with D possibly being TRBD1 (5 bases). In DNA form, the CDR3 reads TGTGCCAGCAGTTACTCAGGGGCCAATAACTATGGCTACACCTTC. Its protein product is CASSYSGANNYGYTF.